This T cell receptor (beta chain) was identified in a study of shared clonotypes between healthy human individuals. This clone has a single count. Germline V gene data show CDR1 as SNHLY and CDR2 as FYNNEI. V lost 6 bases, J lost 8 bases, and 13 bases stayed unmatched. The CDR3 spans 15 residues. Assay: immunoSEQ multiplex PCR; the TCRdb copy retains only in-frame clones and omits some. The sample contains 2 million to 2.5 million clones, 85% to 95% of which appear only once. The sample consisted of naive CD4+ T cells from PBMCs. This sample's subset: CD45RA+ positively selected. The chain is built from TRBV2 and TRBJ1-2; 9 positions match TRBD1. This receptor was obtained from a man aged 18 to 30 in good health. Some clones in this sample may be carry-over from other donors' samples. The CDR3 loop reads CASSERPRDRDGYTF. CDR3 nucleotides: TGTGCCAGCAGCGAACGCCCCCGGGACAGGGACGGCTACACCTTC. The complete variable domain, with remaining parts taken from reference TRBV2 and TRBJ1-2, reads EPEVTQTPSHQVTQMGQEVILRCVPISNHLYFYWYRQILGQKVEFLVSFYNNEISEKSEIFDDQFSVERPDGSNFTLKIRSTKLEDSAMYFCASSERPRDRDGYTFGSGTRLTVV.